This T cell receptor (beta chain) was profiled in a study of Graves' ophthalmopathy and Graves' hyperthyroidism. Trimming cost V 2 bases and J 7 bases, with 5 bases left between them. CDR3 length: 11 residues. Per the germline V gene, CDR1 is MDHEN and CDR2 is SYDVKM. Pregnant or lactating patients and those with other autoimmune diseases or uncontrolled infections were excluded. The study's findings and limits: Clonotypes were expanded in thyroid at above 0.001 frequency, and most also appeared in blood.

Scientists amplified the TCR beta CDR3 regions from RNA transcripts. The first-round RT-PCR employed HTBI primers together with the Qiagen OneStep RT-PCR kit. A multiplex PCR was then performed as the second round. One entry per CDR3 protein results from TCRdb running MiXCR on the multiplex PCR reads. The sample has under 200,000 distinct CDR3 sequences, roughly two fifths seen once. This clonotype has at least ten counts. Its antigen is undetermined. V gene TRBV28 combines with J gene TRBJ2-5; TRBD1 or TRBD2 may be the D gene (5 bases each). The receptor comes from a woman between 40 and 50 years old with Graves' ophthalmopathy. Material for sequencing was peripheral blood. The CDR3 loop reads CASSLGGTQYF. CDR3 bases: TGTGCCAGCAGTTTAGGGGGGACCCAGTACTTC.